This T cell receptor (beta chain) was captured in a study of blood T cell repertoires in COVID-19. Overall study context: The origin of the acute and convalescent COVID-19 samples was the United States, Italy and Spain. T cells, B-cell-depleted T cells, or PBMCs provided the cDNA or gDNA that served as material.

The CDR3 consists of 12 residues. Trimming shortened V by 3 bases and J by 1 base, and 4 bases separated the two germline ends. Germline V lookup: CDR1 SGHAT, CDR2 FQNNGV. The authors' processing: Counts of nucleated cells, estimated from reference gene primer amplification, were obtained. Sequenced by immunoSEQ multiplex PCR; TCRdb stores in-frame clones only, minus some. V, J and clone size are taken as reported in that table, and D and trimming were inferred from the DNA itself. The profile shows 86,000 or so clones, around 80% of them singletons. This rearrangement joins TRBV11-2 to TRBJ2-7; D remains unclear. The specimen sequenced was peripheral blood. This clonotype was sampled from a woman at least 80 years old with acute or convalescent COVID-19. CDR3 nucleotides: TGTGCCAGCAGCTTTAAATCCTACGAGCAGTACTTC. It yields the protein CASSFKSYEQYF.